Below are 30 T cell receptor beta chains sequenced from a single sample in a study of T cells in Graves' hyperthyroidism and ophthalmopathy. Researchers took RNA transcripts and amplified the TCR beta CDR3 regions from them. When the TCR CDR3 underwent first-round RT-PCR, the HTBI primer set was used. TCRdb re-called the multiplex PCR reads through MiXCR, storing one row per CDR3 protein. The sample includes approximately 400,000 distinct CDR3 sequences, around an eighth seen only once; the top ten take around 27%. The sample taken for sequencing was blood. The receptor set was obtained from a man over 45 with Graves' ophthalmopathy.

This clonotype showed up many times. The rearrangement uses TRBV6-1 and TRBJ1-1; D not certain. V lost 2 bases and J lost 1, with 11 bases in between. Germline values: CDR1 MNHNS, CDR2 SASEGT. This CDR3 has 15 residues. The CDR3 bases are TGTGCCAGCAGTGAAAATTGGCGGAAGAACACTGAAGCTTTCTTT. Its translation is CASSENWRKNTEAFF.

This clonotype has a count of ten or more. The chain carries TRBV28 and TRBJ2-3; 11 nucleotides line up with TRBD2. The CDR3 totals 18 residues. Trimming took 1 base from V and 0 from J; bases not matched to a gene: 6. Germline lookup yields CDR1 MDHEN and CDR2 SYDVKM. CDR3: CASSLSWTSGRSTDTQYF. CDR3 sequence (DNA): TGTGCCAGCAGTTTATCCTGGACTAGCGGGCGTAGCACAGATACGCAGTATTTT.

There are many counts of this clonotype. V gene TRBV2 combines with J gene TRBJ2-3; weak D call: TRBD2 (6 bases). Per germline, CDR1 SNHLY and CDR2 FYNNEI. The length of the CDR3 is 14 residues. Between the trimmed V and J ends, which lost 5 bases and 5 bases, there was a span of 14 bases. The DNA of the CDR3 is TGTGCCAGCAGTAGGGACTCCCGAGGAGATACGCAGTATTTT. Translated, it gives CASSRDSRGDTQYF.

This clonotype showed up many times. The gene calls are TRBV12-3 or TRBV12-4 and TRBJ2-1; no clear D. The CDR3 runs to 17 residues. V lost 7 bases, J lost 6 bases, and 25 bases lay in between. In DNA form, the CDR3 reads TGTGCCAGCACCAAAAACCTCGACTTAGACTTGGCCAATGAGCAGTTCTTC. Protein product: CASTKNLDLDLANEQFF.

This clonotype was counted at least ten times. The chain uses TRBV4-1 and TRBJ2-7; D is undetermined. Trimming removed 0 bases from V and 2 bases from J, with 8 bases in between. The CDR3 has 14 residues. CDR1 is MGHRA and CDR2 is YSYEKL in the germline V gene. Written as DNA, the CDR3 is TGCGCCAGCAGCCAAGAGTTCGGAACCTACGAGCAGTACTTC. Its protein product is CASSQEFGTYEQYF.

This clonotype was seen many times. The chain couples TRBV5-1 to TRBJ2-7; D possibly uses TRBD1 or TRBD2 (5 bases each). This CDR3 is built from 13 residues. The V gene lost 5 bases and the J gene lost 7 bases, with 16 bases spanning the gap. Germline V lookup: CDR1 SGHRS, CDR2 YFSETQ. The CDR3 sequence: CASRWDRASEQYF. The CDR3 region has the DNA TGCGCCAGCAGGTGGGACCGAGCTTCTGAGCAGTACTTC.

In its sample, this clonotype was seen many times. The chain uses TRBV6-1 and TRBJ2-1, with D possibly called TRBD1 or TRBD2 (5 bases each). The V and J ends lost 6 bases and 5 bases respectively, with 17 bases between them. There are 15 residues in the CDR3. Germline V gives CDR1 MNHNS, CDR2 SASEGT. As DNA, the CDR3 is TGTGCCAGCAGAGGACCGGGACCATCCCACAATGAGCAGTTCTTC. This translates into CASRGPGPSHNEQFF.

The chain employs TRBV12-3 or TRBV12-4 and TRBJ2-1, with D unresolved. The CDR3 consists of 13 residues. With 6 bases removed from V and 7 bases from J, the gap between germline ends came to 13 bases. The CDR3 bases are TGTGCCAGCAGCCCCTCCAGCCTGAATGAGCAGTTCTTC. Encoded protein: CASSPSSLNEQFF.

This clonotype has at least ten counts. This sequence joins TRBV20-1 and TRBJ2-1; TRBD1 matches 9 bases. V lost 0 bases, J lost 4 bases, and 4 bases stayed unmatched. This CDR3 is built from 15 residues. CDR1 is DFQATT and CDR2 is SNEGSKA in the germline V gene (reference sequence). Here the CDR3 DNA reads TGCAGTGCTAGAGATCCGGGACAGGGTTACAATGAGCAGTTCTTC. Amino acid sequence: CSARDPGQGYNEQFF.

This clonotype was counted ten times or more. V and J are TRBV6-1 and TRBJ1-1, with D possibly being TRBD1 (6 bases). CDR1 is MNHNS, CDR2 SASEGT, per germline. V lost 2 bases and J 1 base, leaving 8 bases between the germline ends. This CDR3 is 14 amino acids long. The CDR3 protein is CASSERGANTEAFF. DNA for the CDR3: TGTGCCAGCAGTGAACGGGGGGCGAACACTGAAGCTTTCTTT.

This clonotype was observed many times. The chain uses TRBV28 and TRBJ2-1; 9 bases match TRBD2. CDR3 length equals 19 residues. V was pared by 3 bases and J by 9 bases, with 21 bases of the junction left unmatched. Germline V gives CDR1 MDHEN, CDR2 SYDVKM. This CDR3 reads CASSFRAQVGGRANSEQFF. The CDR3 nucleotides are TGTGCCAGCAGTTTTCGGGCCCAAGTTGGCGGGAGGGCCAATAGTGAGCAGTTCTTC.

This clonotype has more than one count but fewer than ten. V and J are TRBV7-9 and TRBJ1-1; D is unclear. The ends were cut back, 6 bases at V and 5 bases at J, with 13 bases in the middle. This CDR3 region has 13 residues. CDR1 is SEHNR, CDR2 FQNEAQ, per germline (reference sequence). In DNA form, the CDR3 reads TGTGCCAGCAGAATTAGAACACAAACTGAAGCTTTCTTT. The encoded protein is CASRIRTQTEAFF. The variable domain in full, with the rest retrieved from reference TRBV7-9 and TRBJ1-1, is DTGVSQNPRHKITKRGQNVTFRCDPISEHNRLYWYRQTLGQGPEFLTYFQNEAQLEKSRLLSDRFSAERPKGSFSTLEIQRTEQGDSAMYLCASRIRTQTEAFFGQGTRLTVV.

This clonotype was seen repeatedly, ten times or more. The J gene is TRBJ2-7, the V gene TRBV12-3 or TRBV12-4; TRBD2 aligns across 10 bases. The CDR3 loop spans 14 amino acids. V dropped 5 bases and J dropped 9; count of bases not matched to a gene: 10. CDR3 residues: CASSTIAGGLAQYF. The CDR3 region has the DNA TGTGCCAGCAGTACCATAGCGGGAGGCTTGGCGCAGTACTTC.

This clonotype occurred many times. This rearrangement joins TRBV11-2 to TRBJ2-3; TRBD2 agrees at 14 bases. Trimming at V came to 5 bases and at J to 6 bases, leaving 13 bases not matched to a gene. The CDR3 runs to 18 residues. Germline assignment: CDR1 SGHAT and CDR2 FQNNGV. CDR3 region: CASSRPREGLAGGDTQYF. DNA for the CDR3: TGTGCCAGCAGCCGACCCAGGGAAGGACTAGCGGGGGGCGATACGCAGTATTTT.

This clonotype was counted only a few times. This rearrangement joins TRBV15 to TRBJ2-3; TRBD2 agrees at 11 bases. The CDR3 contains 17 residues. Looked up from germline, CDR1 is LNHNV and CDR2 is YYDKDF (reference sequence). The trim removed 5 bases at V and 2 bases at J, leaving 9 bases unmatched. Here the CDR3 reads CATSEYGTSGDTDTQYF. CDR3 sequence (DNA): TGTGCCACCAGCGAATATGGGACTAGCGGAGACACAGATACGCAGTATTTT.

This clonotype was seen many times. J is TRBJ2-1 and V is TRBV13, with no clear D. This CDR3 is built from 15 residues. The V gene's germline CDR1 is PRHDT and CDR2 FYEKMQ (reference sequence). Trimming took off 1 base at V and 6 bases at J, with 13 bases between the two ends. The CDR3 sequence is CASSLETPALNEQFF. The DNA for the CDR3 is TGTGCCAGCAGCTTAGAGACCCCTGCCCTCAATGAGCAGTTCTTC.

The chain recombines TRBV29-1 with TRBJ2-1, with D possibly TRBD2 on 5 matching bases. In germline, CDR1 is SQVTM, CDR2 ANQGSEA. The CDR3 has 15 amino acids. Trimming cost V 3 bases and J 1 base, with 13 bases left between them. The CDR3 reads CSVDTGFGSYNEQFF. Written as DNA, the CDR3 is TGCAGCGTTGATACGGGGTTTGGGTCCTACAATGAGCAGTTCTTC.

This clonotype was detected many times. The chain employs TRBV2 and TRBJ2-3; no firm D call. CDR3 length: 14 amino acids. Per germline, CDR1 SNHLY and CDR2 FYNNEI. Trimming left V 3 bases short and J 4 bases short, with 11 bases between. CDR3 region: CASSDSNKADTQYF. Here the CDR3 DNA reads TGTGCCAGCAGTGACTCCAACAAGGCAGATACGCAGTATTTT. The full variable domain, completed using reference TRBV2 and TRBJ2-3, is EPEVTQTPSHQVTQMGQEVILRCVPISNHLYFYWYRQILGQKVEFLVSFYNNEISEKSEIFDDQFSVERPDGSNFTLKIRSTKLEDSAMYFCASSDSNKADTQYFGPGTRLTVL.

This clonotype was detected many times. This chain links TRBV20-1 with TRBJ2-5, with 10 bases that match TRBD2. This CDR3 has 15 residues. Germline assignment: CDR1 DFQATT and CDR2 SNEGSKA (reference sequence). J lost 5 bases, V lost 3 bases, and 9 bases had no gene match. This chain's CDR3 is CSASSSPGLAETQYF. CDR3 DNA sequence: TGCAGTGCTAGCTCCTCTCCGGGACTAGCGGAGACCCAGTACTTC.

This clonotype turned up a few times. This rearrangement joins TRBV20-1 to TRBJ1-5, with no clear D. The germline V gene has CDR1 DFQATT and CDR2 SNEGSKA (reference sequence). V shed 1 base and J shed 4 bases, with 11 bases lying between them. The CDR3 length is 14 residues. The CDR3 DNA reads TGCAGTGCTAGAGTCTGGGCTAGGAATCAGCCCCAGCATTTT. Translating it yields CSARVWARNQPQHF.

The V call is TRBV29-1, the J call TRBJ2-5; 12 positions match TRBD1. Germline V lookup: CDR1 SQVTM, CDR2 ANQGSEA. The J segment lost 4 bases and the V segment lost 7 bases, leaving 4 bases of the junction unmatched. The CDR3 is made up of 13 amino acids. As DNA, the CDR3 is TGCAGCGCCCGGGACAGGGGGCCAGAGACCCAGTACTTC. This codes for CSARDRGPETQYF.

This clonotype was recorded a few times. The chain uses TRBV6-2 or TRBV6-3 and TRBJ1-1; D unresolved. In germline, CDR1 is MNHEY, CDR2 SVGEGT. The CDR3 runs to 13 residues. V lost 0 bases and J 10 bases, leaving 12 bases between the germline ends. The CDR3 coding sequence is TGTGCCAGCAGTTACTCGACGGGTTTTGTAGCTTTCTTT. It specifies CASSYSTGFVAFF.

Written as DNA, the CDR3 is TGTGCCAGCAGTTCCCGACAGGGTCGGGAAGGCTACACCTTC. Its translation is CASSSRQGREGYTF. The V gene is TRBV25-1, the J gene TRBJ1-2, with 7 bases aligning to TRBD1. Germline V gene lookup returns CDR1 MGHDK and CDR2 SYGVNS. The CDR3 sequence is 14 residues long. V was pared by 5 bases and J by 8 bases, with 11 bases of the junction left unmatched.

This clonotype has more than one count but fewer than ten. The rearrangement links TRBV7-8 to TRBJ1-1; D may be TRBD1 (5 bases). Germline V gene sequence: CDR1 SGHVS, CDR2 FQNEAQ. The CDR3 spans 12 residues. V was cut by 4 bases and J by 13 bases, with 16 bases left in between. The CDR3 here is CASSSTGDWSFF. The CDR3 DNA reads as TGTGCCAGCAGCTCGACGGGGGATTGGAGTTTCTTT.

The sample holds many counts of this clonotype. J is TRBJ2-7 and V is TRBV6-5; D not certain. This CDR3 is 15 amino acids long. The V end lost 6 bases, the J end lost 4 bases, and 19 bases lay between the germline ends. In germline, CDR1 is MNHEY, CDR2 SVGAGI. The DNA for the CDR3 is TGTGCCAGCAGGGACCCCTGGACGGAGAATTACGAGCAGTACTTC. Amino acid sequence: CASRDPWTENYEQYF.

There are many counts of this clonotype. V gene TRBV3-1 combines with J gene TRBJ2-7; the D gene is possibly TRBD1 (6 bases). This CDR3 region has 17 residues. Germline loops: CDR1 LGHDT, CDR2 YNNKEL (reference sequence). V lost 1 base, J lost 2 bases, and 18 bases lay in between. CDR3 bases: TGTGCCAGCAGCCAAGCGGGTCGGACAGCTAGAACCTACGAGCAGTACTTC. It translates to CASSQAGRTARTYEQYF.

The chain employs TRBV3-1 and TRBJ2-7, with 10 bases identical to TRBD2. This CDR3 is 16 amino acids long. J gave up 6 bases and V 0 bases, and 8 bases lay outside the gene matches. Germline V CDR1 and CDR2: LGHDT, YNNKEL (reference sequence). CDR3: CASSQDPLAGDLEQYF. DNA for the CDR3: TGTGCCAGCAGCCAAGATCCCCTAGCGGGAGATCTCGAGCAGTACTTC.

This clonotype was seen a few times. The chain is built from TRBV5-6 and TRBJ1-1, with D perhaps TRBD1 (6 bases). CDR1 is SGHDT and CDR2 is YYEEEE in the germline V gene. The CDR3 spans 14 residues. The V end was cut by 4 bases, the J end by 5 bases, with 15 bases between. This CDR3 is CASSPQGGSTEAFF. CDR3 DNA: TGTGCCAGCAGCCCCCAAGGGGGGAGTACTGAAGCTTTCTTT.

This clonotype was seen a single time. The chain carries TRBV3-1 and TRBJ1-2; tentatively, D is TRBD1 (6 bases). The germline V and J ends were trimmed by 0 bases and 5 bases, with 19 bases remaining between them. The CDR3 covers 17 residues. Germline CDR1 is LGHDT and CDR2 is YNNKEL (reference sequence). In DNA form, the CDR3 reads TGTGCCAGCAGCCAAGATTGGGACACCCTTCCCTCATATGGCTACACCTTC. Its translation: CASSQDWDTLPSYGYTF.

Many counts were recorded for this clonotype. CDR3 residues: CSASGSFGDTQYF. The CDR3 bases are TGCAGTGCTAGCGGGAGTTTTGGCGATACGCAGTATTTT. V is TRBV20-1 and J is TRBJ2-3, with D possibly matching TRBD2 (6 bases). The CDR3 extends over 13 amino acids. Germline CDR1 and CDR2: DFQATT and SNEGSKA (reference sequence). Trimming took 3 bases from V and 6 from J, leaving 13 bases between them.